This T cell receptor (beta chain) emerged from a study of blood T cell repertoires in COVID-19. Study in general: COVID-19 samples collected from the United States, Italy and Spain covered acute and convalescent phases.

Authors' processing steps: Amplification with reference gene primers provided the estimates of nucleated cell counts. TCRdb keeps only in-frame clones here, not all; method: immunoSEQ multiplex PCR. V and J calls and clone size follow that table, whereas D and trimming were derived from the DNA. The table lists about 160,000 clones, more than 85% of them singletons, with 1.5% to 2.5% in the top ten. The V and J ends lost 5 bases and 4 bases respectively, with 11 bases between them. CDR3 length: 13 residues. Germline CDR1 is SGHTA and CDR2 is FQGNSA. The Seattle site enrolled patients during active infection and followed them longitudinally.

The clonotype originates from a woman aged 55-69 years with COVID-19, enrolled during active disease. The specimen was peripheral blood. This chain uses TRBV7-2 with TRBJ2-5; no clear D. In DNA, the CDR3 is TGTGCCAGCAGCCTACGTAGTAGAGAGACCCAGTACTTC. Protein sequence: CASSLRSRETQYF. The variable domain in full, with the rest retrieved from reference TRBV7-2 and TRBJ2-5, is GAGVSQSPSNKVTEKGKDVELRCDPISGHTALYWYRQSLGQGLEFLIYFQGNSAPDKSGLPSDRFSAERTGGSVSTLTIQRTQQEDSAVYLCASSLRSRETQYFGPGTRLLVL.